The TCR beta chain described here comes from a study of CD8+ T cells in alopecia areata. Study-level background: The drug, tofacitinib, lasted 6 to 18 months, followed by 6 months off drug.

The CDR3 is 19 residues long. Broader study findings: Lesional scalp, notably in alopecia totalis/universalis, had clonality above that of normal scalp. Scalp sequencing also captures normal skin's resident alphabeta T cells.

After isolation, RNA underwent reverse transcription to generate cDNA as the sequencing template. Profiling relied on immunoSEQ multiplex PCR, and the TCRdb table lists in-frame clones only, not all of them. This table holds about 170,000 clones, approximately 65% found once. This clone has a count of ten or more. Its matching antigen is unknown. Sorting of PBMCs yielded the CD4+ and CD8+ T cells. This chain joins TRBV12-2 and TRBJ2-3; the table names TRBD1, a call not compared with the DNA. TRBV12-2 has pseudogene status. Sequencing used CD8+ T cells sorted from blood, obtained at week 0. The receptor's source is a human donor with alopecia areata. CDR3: CASRPTLAGTRTSTDTQYF. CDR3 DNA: TGTGCAAGTCGTCCTACCCTAGCCGGGACACGGACTAGCACAGATACGCAGTATTTT.